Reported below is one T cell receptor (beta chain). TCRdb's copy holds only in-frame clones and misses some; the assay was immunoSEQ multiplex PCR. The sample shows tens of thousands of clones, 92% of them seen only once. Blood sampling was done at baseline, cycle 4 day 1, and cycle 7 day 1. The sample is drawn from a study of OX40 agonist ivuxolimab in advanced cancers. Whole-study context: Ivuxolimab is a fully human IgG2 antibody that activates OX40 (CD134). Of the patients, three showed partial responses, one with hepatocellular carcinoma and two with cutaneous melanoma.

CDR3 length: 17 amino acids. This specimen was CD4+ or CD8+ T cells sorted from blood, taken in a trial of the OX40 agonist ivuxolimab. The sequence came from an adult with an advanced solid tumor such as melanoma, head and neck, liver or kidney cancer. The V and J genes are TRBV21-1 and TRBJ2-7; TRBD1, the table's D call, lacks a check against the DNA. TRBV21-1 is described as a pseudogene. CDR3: CASSKRPRDRVRHEQYF. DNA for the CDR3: TGTGCCAGCAGCAAAAGGCCCCGGGACAGGGTTAGGCACGAGCAGTACTTC.